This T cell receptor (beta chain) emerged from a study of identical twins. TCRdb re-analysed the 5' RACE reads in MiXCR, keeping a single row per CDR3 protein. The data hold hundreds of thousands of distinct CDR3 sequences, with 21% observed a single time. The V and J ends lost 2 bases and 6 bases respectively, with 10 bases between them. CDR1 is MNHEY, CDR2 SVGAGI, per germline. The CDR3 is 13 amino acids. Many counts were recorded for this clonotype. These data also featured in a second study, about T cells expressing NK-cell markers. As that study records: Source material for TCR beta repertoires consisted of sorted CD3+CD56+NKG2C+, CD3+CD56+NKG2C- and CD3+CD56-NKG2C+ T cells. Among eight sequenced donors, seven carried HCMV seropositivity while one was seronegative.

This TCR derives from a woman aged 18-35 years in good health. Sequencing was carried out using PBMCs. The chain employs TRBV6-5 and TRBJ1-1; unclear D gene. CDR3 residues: CASSYVHSAEAFF. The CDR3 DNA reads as TGTGCCAGCAGTTACGTGCACTCGGCTGAAGCTTTCTTT.